One sample yielded the 20 T cell receptor beta chains listed below, sequenced in a study of T cell responses to AZD1222 COVID-19 vaccine. Repertoires were generated with immunoSEQ multiplex PCR, while TCRdb's copy carries only in-frame clones and drops some. The sample has about 140,000 clones; roughly 87% are singletons. Here the sequenced sample was peripheral blood, taken 28 days after the second AZD1222 dose. These receptor sequences come from an adult who received the AZD1222 COVID-19 vaccine.

The chain employs TRBV6-4 and TRBJ2-1; 7 bases fit TRBD2. This CDR3 has 16 residues. After removal of 6 bases from V and 10 bases from J, the junction contained 18 bases not matched to a gene. The germline V gene encodes CDR1 MRHNA and CDR2 SNTAGT. The CDR3 nucleotides are TGTGCCAGCAGCCCAACCGCTGGCGGGGGTTTTGTAGAGCAGTTCTTC. It translates to CASSPTAGGGFVEQFF.

This clone was counted a few times. V gene TRBV6-5 combines with J gene TRBJ2-2; 8 bases match TRBD2. Germline V gene lookup returns CDR1 MNHEY and CDR2 SVGAGI. The CDR3 is 14 residues long. J gave up 4 bases and V 6 bases, and 4 bases lay outside the gene matches. CDR3 sequence (DNA): TGTGCCAGCAGCGAGCGGGGGCGCACCGGGGAGCTGTTTTTT. This sequence encodes CASSERGRTGELFF.

The CDR3 reads CASSLSDAQPQHF. The CDR3 bases are TGTGCCAGCAGCTTATCCGATGCTCAGCCCCAGCATTTT. V and J are TRBV7-9 and TRBJ1-5; D not certain. CDR3 length equals 13 residues. V lost 2 bases and J 6 bases, leaving 8 bases between the germline ends. From germline, CDR1 is SEHNR and CDR2 FQNEAQ (reference sequence).

The table lists this clone with a few counts. V is TRBV5-4 and J is TRBJ1-4; D not resolved. The V end was cut by 0 bases, the J end by 7 bases, with 13 bases between. The CDR3 is 15 amino acids. Germline-derived CDR1 and CDR2 are SGHNT and YYREEE (reference sequence). DNA for the CDR3: TGTGCCAGCAGCTTGGCAGGCGAGGGAGGTGAAAAACTGTTTTTT. Encoded protein: CASSLAGEGGEKLFF.

This rearrangement joins TRBV7-9 to TRBJ1-1; D remains ambiguous. CDR1 and CDR2 (germline): SEHNR, FQNEAQ (reference sequence). The CDR3 is 15 amino acids. The germline V and J ends were trimmed by 3 bases and 0 bases, with 11 bases remaining between them. CDR3 sequence reads: CASSLHPTMNTEAFF. CDR3 sequence (DNA): TGTGCCAGCAGCTTGCATCCCACCATGAACACTGAAGCTTTCTTT.

V gene TRBV3-1 (or the pseudogene TRBV3-2) combines with J gene TRBJ1-2; the match to TRBD1 covers 7 bases. CDR1 and CDR2 from the germline V gene are LGHDT and YNNKEL (reference sequence). This CDR3 region has 15 residues. Germline trimming cut 0 bases from V and 6 bases from J; bases unmatched to any gene: 7. CDR3: CASSQEQGTRDGYTF. CDR3 DNA: TGTGCCAGCAGCCAAGAACAGGGGACGCGAGATGGCTACACCTTC.

The gene calls are TRBV28 and TRBJ1-2; D is undetermined. The V end was cut by 5 bases, the J end by 2 bases, with 15 bases between. Per the germline V gene, CDR1 is MDHEN and CDR2 is SYDVKM. This CDR3 has 15 residues. This CDR3 reads CASSPGGSSNYGYTF. In DNA, the CDR3 is TGTGCCAGCAGTCCGGGCGGGAGTTCGAACTATGGCTACACCTTC.

The CDR3 reads CASSSRTGLRGGEQFF. The DNA for the CDR3 is TGTGCCAGCAGCTCGCGGACAGGGCTTAGGGGTGGGGAGCAGTTCTTC. The genes are TRBV7-2 and TRBJ2-1; 8 nucleotides agree with TRBD1. This CDR3 has 16 amino acids. Germline CDR1 and CDR2: SGHTA and FQGNSA. V dropped 4 bases and J dropped 10; count of bases not matched to a gene: 15.

V is TRBV2 and J is TRBJ2-5, with D unclear. Germline CDR1 and CDR2: SNHLY and FYNNEI. The CDR3 covers 17 residues. V dropped 8 bases and J dropped 5 bases, with 27 bases sitting between them. DNA for the CDR3: TGTGCCAGCCACCCCGCCCCCCTGCGAGCCCTACAGGAGACCCAGTACTTC. It codes for CASHPAPLRALQETQYF.

This chain joins TRBV5-1 and TRBJ2-3, with TRBD2 matching over 7 bases. The CDR3 runs to 16 residues. Trimming cost V 0 bases and J 1 base; bases outside gene matches: 5. Germline-derived CDR1 and CDR2 are SGHRS and YFSETQ. The CDR3 protein is CASSLGSAGGTDTQYF. The CDR3 DNA reads as TGCGCCAGCAGCTTGGGGTCCGCGGGGGGCACAGATACGCAGTATTTT.

The chain recombines TRBV7-2 with TRBJ2-3; D call uncertain. CDR1 is SGHTA and CDR2 is FQGNSA in the germline V gene. The CDR3 sequence is 14 residues long. V was shortened by 7 bases and J by 0 bases, with 11 bases between the two germline ends. The CDR3 sequence is CASTHSGSTDTQYF. The CDR3 DNA reads as TGTGCCAGCACCCACAGTGGTAGCACAGATACGCAGTATTTT.

This clone occurred once. The chain uses TRBV27 and TRBJ1-1; TRBD1 matches 7 bases. The CDR3 has 15 amino acids. Germline trimming cut 1 base from V and 1 base from J; bases unmatched to any gene: 3. CDR1 and CDR2 (germline): MNHEY, SMNVEV (reference sequence). DNA for the CDR3: TGTGCCAGCAGTTTATTAACAGGGGCGAACACTGAAGCTTTCTTT. Encoded protein: CASSLLTGANTEAFF.

This clone was seen a handful of times. This rearrangement joins TRBV5-1 to TRBJ2-7; no definite D call. This CDR3 spans 13 amino acids. The germline V gene has CDR1 SGHRS and CDR2 YFSETQ. V dropped 0 bases and J dropped 3 bases, with 7 bases sitting between them. The CDR3 coding sequence is TGCGCCAGCAGCTTGGATCAGATCTACGAGCAGTACTTC. It is translated as CASSLDQIYEQYF.

This clone was picked up one time. This chain joins TRBV5-1 and TRBJ2-5, with 12 bases fitting TRBD1. This CDR3 region has 17 residues. With 4 bases clipped from V and 4 bases from J, the junction kept 11 bases outside the gene matches. Germline assignment: CDR1 SGHRS and CDR2 YFSETQ. The CDR3 nucleotides read TGCGCCAGCAGCCTGGGCGGGACAGGGGGCCGGGTAGAGACCCAGTACTTC. This gives the protein CASSLGGTGGRVETQYF.

The gene calls are TRBV10-3 and TRBJ1-2, with D possibly matching TRBD1 (5 bases). This CDR3 region has 12 residues. Germline values: CDR1 ENHRY, CDR2 SYGVKD. Between the trimmed V and J ends, which lost 6 bases and 7 bases, there was a span of 12 bases. CDR3 coding DNA: TGTGCCATCAGCGGTTCAGGGTTTGGCTACACCTTC. This codes for CAISGSGFGYTF.

The chain carries TRBV27 and TRBJ2-7; TRBD2 agrees at 8 bases. V shed 6 bases and J 5 bases; nucleotides not matched to a gene: 9. The V gene's germline CDR1 is MNHEY and CDR2 SMNVEV (reference sequence). This CDR3 region has 14 residues. CDR3 residues: CASSLAGTTNEQYF. In DNA, the CDR3 is TGTGCCAGCAGCTTAGCGGGAACTACGAACGAGCAGTACTTC.

The chain uses TRBV28 and TRBJ1-4; 7 bases are a match to TRBD1. Germline CDR1 is MDHEN and CDR2 is SYDVKM. The CDR3 totals 16 residues. Trimming cost V 4 bases and J 2 bases; bases outside gene matches: 7. In nucleotides, the CDR3 is TGTGCCAGCAGTTCGACAGGGAGGGGGACTAATGAAAAACTGTTTTTT. Its protein is CASSSTGRGTNEKLFF.

V is TRBV3-1 (or the pseudogene TRBV3-2) and J is TRBJ2-5; 11 bases fit TRBD2. CDR3 size: 14 residues. Germline V CDR1 and CDR2: LGHDT, YNNKEL (reference sequence). The junction had 0 bases not matched to a gene; V was cut back by 1 base and J by 5 bases. In nucleotides, the CDR3 is TGTGCCAGCAGCCAAGGGACTAGCGGGGAGACCCAGTACTTC. It yields the protein CASSQGTSGETQYF.

This sequence joins TRBV29-1 and TRBJ2-1; 8 positions match TRBD2. Trimming cost V 4 bases and J 3 bases; bases outside gene matches: 2. The CDR3 is 13 residues long. The germline V gene encodes CDR1 SQVTM and CDR2 ANQGSEA. The CDR3 DNA reads TGCAGCGTTGCAGCGGGAGTCTACAATGAGCAGTTCTTC. Its protein product is CSVAAGVYNEQFF.

This clone has only one observation. The chain uses TRBV5-6 and TRBJ2-7, with 7 bases lining up with TRBD1. Per the germline V gene, CDR1 is SGHDT and CDR2 is YYEEEE. The CDR3 has 16 amino acids. V gave up 4 bases and J gave up 10 bases; unmatched junction bases: 20. CDR3 bases: TGTGCCAGCAGCCTGTATCTCCGGACAGGTAAACCCCGACAGTACTTC. This gives the protein CASSLYLRTGKPRQYF.